The entry below describes one T cell receptor (beta chain). This specimen belongs to a study of blood T cell repertoires in COVID-19. Data came from immunoSEQ multiplex PCR; TCRdb stores just in-frame clones and leaves some out. The top ten hold about 6.1% of the sample, which has 65,000 to 80,000 clones, under 95% seen once. This CDR3 region has 16 residues. The V and J ends lost 6 bases and 5 bases respectively, with 22 bases between them. Germline V CDR1 and CDR2: MNHNY, SVGAGI (reference sequence). Sequencing was done on a sample of peripheral blood. The receptor comes from a human donor in a cohort sampled during active COVID-19. The chain couples TRBV6-6 to TRBJ2-5, with a possible D match to TRBD1 (6 bases). CDR3 sequence reads: CASSLALGGPRETQYF. CDR3 sequence (DNA): TGTGCCAGCAGCCTGGCTTTAGGGGGACCCAGGGAGACCCAGTACTTC.